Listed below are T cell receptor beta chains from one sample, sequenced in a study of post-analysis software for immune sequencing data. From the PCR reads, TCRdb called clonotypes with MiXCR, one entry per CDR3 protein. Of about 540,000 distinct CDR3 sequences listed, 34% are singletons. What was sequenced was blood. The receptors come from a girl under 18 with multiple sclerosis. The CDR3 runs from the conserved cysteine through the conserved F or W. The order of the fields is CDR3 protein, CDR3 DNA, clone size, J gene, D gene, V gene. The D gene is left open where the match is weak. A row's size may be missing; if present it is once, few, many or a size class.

CDR3 protein: CASSLYGQGTEQYF
CDR3 DNA: TGTGCCAGCAGTTTATACGGCCAGGGCACCGAGCAGTACTTC
clone size: few
J gene: TRBJ2-7
D gene: .
V gene: TRBV28

CDR3 protein: CASSQEPSPGDTQYF
CDR3 DNA: TGCGCCAGCAGCCAAGAACCCTCCCCAGGGGATACGCAGTATTTT
clone size: few
J gene: TRBJ2-3
D gene: .
V gene: TRBV4-1

CDR3 protein: CASSDGQNDGYTF
CDR3 DNA: TGTGCCAGCAGTGACGGACAGAACGATGGCTACACCTTC
clone size: .
J gene: TRBJ1-2
D gene: .
V gene: TRBV6-1

CDR3 protein: CASKRNTEAFF
CDR3 DNA: TGTGCCAGCAAAAGAAACACTGAAGCTTTCTTT
clone size: few
J gene: TRBJ1-1
D gene: .
V gene: TRBV7-2

CDR3 protein: CSARKEQVAGANVLTF
CDR3 DNA: TGCAGTGCTAGGAAAGAACAGGTTGCCGGGGCCAACGTCCTGACTTTC
clone size: .
J gene: TRBJ2-6
D gene: .
V gene: TRBV20-1

CDR3 protein: CSVPGDSNQPQHF
CDR3 DNA: TGCAGCGTTCCAGGGGATAGCAATCAGCCCCAGCATTTT
clone size: .
J gene: TRBJ1-5
D gene: .
V gene: TRBV29-1

CDR3 protein: CASSLRVHLSTYNEQFF
CDR3 DNA: TGTGCCAGCAGTTTAAGGGTACATCTTTCAACCTACAATGAGCAGTTCTTC
clone size: once
J gene: TRBJ2-1
D gene: .
V gene: TRBV27

CDR3 protein: CASSWDRDGYTF
CDR3 DNA: TGCGCCAGCAGTTGGGACAGGGACGGCTACACCTTC
clone size: few
J gene: TRBJ1-2
D gene: TRBD1
V gene: TRBV5-1

CDR3 protein: CASSQDGGGRGYTF
CDR3 DNA: TGCGCCAGCAGCCAAGATGGAGGGGGAAGGGGCTACACCTTC
clone size: many
J gene: TRBJ1-2
D gene: .
V gene: TRBV3-1

CDR3 protein: CASSEAGELFF
CDR3 DNA: TGTGCCAGCAGTGAAGCCGGGGAGCTGTTTTTT
clone size: .
J gene: TRBJ2-2
D gene: .
V gene: TRBV6-1

CDR3 protein: CASSQGGSFFNEQFF
CDR3 DNA: TGTGCCAGCAGCCAGGGAGGGAGCTTTTTCAATGAGCAGTTCTTC
clone size: few
J gene: TRBJ2-1
D gene: TRBD2
V gene: TRBV7-7

CDR3 protein: CSARKERINTEAFF
CDR3 DNA: TGCAGTGCTAGAAAAGAGAGAATTAACACTGAAGCTTTCTTT
clone size: .
J gene: TRBJ1-1
D gene: .
V gene: TRBV20-1

CDR3 protein: CASSSGQGFRSGANVLTF
CDR3 DNA: TGTGCCAGCAGCTCGGGACAGGGATTTCGCTCTGGGGCCAACGTCCTGACTTTC
clone size: .
J gene: TRBJ2-6
D gene: TRBD1
V gene: TRBV11-2

CDR3 protein: CASSYLPSQPQHF
CDR3 DNA: TGTGCCAGCAGTTACCTTCCTTCTCAGCCCCAGCATTTT
clone size: .
J gene: TRBJ1-5
D gene: .
V gene: TRBV6-5

CDR3 protein: CASTQDRNWQFF
CDR3 DNA: TGTGCCAGCACTCAAGACCGAAACTGGCAGTTCTTC
clone size: .
J gene: TRBJ2-1
D gene: .
V gene: TRBV7-9

CDR3 protein: CASSLNDRTANYGYTF
CDR3 DNA: TGCGCCAGCAGCTTGAATGACAGGACCGCTAACTATGGCTACACCTTC
clone size: .
J gene: TRBJ1-2
D gene: .
V gene: TRBV5-1

CDR3 protein: CASSPRSSGANVLTF
CDR3 DNA: TGTGCCAGCTCACCGAGGAGCTCTGGGGCCAACGTCCTGACTTTC
clone size: .
J gene: TRBJ2-6
D gene: .
V gene: TRBV18

CDR3 protein: CASSLGLADTYEQYF
CDR3 DNA: TGTGCCAGCAGCTTAGGACTAGCGGATACCTACGAGCAGTACTTC
clone size: .
J gene: TRBJ2-7
D gene: TRBD2
V gene: TRBV7-9

CDR3 protein: CASSLVGHRAGNEKLFF
CDR3 DNA: TGTGCCAGCAGCTTAGTCGGTCACCGGGCCGGTAATGAAAAACTGTTTTTT
clone size: few
J gene: TRBJ1-4
D gene: .
V gene: TRBV11-2

CDR3 protein: CASSVRGVTEAFF
CDR3 DNA: TGCGCCAGCAGTGTCAGGGGAGTCACTGAAGCTTTCTTT
clone size: once
J gene: TRBJ1-1
D gene: .
V gene: TRBV5-1

CDR3 protein: CASSPRTVSGQAESSYEQYF
CDR3 DNA: TGTGCCAGCAGTCCTCGAACCGTAAGCGGACAGGCGGAAAGCTCCTACGAGCAGTACTTC
clone size: few
J gene: TRBJ2-7
D gene: TRBD1
V gene: TRBV13

CDR3 protein: CASSLEGTMRLETQYF
CDR3 DNA: TGTGCCAGCAGCTTAGAAGGGACTATGCGTCTGGAGACCCAGTACTTC
clone size: .
J gene: TRBJ2-5
D gene: TRBD2
V gene: TRBV7-2

CDR3 protein: CASSYGLYSNQPQHF
CDR3 DNA: TGTGCCAGCAGTTACGGGCTGTATAGCAATCAGCCCCAGCATTTT
clone size: .
J gene: TRBJ1-5
D gene: .
V gene: TRBV6-5

CDR3 protein: CASSVADSGGYNEQFF
CDR3 DNA: TGTGCCAGCAGCGTAGCGGATAGCGGGGGGTACAATGAGCAGTTCTTC
clone size: .
J gene: TRBJ2-1
D gene: TRBD2
V gene: TRBV9

CDR3 protein: CASSSGLAGLHYNEQFF
CDR3 DNA: TGTGCCAGCAGCTCCGGACTAGCGGGACTCCACTACAATGAGCAGTTCTTC
clone size: .
J gene: TRBJ2-1
D gene: TRBD2
V gene: TRBV5-6

CDR3 protein: CASRPSHLLYGYTF
CDR3 DNA: TGTGCCAGCAGGCCTTCACACCTCCTCTATGGCTACACCTTC
clone size: few
J gene: TRBJ1-2
D gene: .
V gene: TRBV3-1

CDR3 protein: CSGGPAEGTQYF
CDR3 DNA: TGCAGCGGGGGACCGGCTGAGGGGACCCAGTACTTC
clone size: many
J gene: TRBJ2-5
D gene: .
V gene: TRBV29-1

CDR3 protein: CSAWDRGPRGYTF
CDR3 DNA: TGCAGTGCTTGGGACAGGGGGCCCAGGGGCTACACCTTC
clone size: many
J gene: TRBJ1-2
D gene: TRBD1
V gene: TRBV20-1

CDR3 protein: CSARATGGGQPQHF
CDR3 DNA: TGCAGTGCTAGAGCTACAGGGGGCGGTCAGCCCCAGCATTTT
clone size: .
J gene: TRBJ1-5
D gene: TRBD1
V gene: TRBV20-1

CDR3 protein: CASSRREAVTGNEQFF
CDR3 DNA: TGTGCCAGCAGCCGCCGGGAGGCGGTAACGGGCAATGAGCAGTTCTTC
clone size: few
J gene: TRBJ2-1
D gene: TRBD2
V gene: TRBV4-2

CDR3 protein: CSASSRANQETQYF
CDR3 DNA: TGCAGTGCTTCCTCGCGGGCCAACCAAGAGACCCAGTACTTC
clone size: .
J gene: TRBJ2-5
D gene: .
V gene: TRBV20-1

CDR3 protein: CASSQDLAGNQPQHF
CDR3 DNA: TGTGCCAGCAGCCAAGATTTGGCGGGGAATCAGCCCCAGCATTTT
clone size: few
J gene: TRBJ1-5
D gene: .
V gene: TRBV3-1

CDR3 protein: CASSPRTSLDEQYF
CDR3 DNA: TGTGCCAGCAGCCCCAGGACTAGCCTAGACGAGCAGTACTTC
clone size: once
J gene: TRBJ2-7
D gene: TRBD2
V gene: TRBV6-5

CDR3 protein: CASSGGLLNIQYF
CDR3 DNA: TGTGCAAGCAGCGGGGGCCTCCTAAACATTCAGTACTTC
clone size: once
J gene: TRBJ2-4
D gene: TRBD2
V gene: TRBV7-3

CDR3 protein: CASTEDRLRGYTF
CDR3 DNA: TGTGCCAGCACCGAGGACAGGTTGCGTGGCTACACCTTC
clone size: .
J gene: TRBJ1-2
D gene: TRBD1
V gene: TRBV12-3/TRBV12-4

CDR3 protein: CASTQGALTDTQYF
CDR3 DNA: TGTGCCAGCACCCAGGGGGCTTTGACAGATACGCAGTATTTT
clone size: .
J gene: TRBJ2-3
D gene: TRBD1
V gene: TRBV7-9

CDR3 protein: CASSLGKTGEDTQYF
CDR3 DNA: TGTGCCAGCAGTTTAGGCAAGACAGGGGAAGATACGCAGTATTTT
clone size: .
J gene: TRBJ2-3
D gene: TRBD1
V gene: TRBV12-3/TRBV12-4

CDR3 protein: CASSLQDSGKYF
CDR3 DNA: TGTGCCAGCAGCTTACAGGACAGTGGGAAGTACTTC
clone size: .
J gene: TRBJ2-7
D gene: .
V gene: TRBV7-9

CDR3 protein: CASSLAGNYGHTF
CDR3 DNA: TGCGCCAGCAGCTTGGCCGGCAACTATGGCCACACCTTC
clone size: .
J gene: TRBJ1-2
D gene: .
V gene: TRBV5-1

CDR3 protein: CASSLDAGGYNEQFF
CDR3 DNA: TGTGCCAGCAGCTTGGACGCGGGGGGCTACAATGAGCAGTTCTTC
clone size: few
J gene: TRBJ2-1
D gene: TRBD2
V gene: TRBV5-4